One and the same sample provided the 8 T cell receptor beta chains below, sequenced in a study of T cell changes during pregnancy in multiple sclerosis (dated 2019 in TCRdb). Preparation of the library involved the immunoSEQ multiplex PCR assay. TCRdb took this table from immuneACCESS and kept in-frame rearrangements with V and J called. Such tables lack part of the clones; where checked against another copy, unresolved V genes explain under half of the gap, and the rest is unexplained. The sample data list tens of thousands of clones, and 80% to 95% of these were observed just once. Of the sample, around 2.3% is held by the ten largest clones. This material consisted of peripheral blood, taken in the first trimester of pregnancy. These receptors originate from a female donor with multiple sclerosis, enrolled in a pregnancy study.

The chain couples TRBV5-1 to TRBJ2-1, with 7 bases fitting TRBD2. Looked up from germline, CDR1 is SGHRS and CDR2 is YFSETQ. The CDR3 covers 15 residues. Trimming cost V 1 base and J 6 bases; bases outside gene matches: 7. The CDR3: CASSLFSGTGNEQFF. The CDR3 DNA sequence: TGCGCCAGCAGCTTGTTCAGCGGGACTGGCAATGAGCAGTTCTTC.

This rearrangement joins TRBV15 to TRBJ1-1; TRBD1 matches at 9 bases. The CDR3 is 15 residues long. V gave up 5 bases and J gave up 2 bases; unmatched junction bases: 6. Germline V gene sequence: CDR1 LNHNV, CDR2 YYDKDF (reference sequence). Here the CDR3 reads CATSGKTGGNTEAFF. The CDR3 DNA sequence: TGTGCCACCAGCGGCAAGACAGGGGGAAACACTGAAGCTTTCTTT.

The chain links TRBV9 to TRBJ1-2; TRBD1 is a possible D gene (5 bases). The CDR3 length is 14 residues. Germline V lookup: CDR1 SGDLS, CDR2 YYNGEE. The ends were cut back, 4 bases at V and 2 bases at J, with 12 bases in the middle. The CDR3 DNA is TGTGCCAGCAGCCCCCGGGGGGAAAACTATGGCTACACCTTC. Its protein product is CASSPRGENYGYTF.

The chain joins TRBV2 to TRBJ1-5; D is unresolved. The length of the CDR3 is 15 residues. With 5 bases removed from V and 4 bases from J, the gap between germline ends came to 15 bases. CDR1 and CDR2 (germline): SNHLY, FYNNEI. CDR3 bases: TGTGCCAGCAGTTCGACATGGAAAATTAATCAGCCCCAGCATTTT. This codes for CASSSTWKINQPQHF.

The chain combines TRBV7-3 with TRBJ2-3, with unresolved D. CDR1 is SGHTA and CDR2 is FQGTGA in the germline V gene. Trimming pared 1 base from V and 4 bases from J, leaving 15 bases between. The CDR3 contains 16 residues. Here the CDR3 reads CASSLIPGGFPDTQYF. The CDR3 DNA follows: TGTGCCAGCAGCTTAATACCCGGCGGCTTCCCAGATACGCAGTATTTT.

This clone came up a few times. The rearrangement links TRBV5-5 to TRBJ1-2; D unclear. The CDR3 extends over 15 amino acids. Germline V gene sequence: CDR1 SGHKS, CDR2 YYEKEE (reference sequence). V lost 0 bases to trimming and J lost 4 bases, with 13 bases between them. CDR3 sequence reads: CASSLAPGRGYGYTF. CDR3 DNA sequence: TGTGCCAGCAGCTTGGCCCCTGGGCGGGGCTATGGCTACACCTTC.

The rearrangement links TRBV30 to TRBJ1-2, with TRBD1 matching 9 bases. The CDR3 runs to 16 residues. CDR1 is GTSNPN, CDR2 SVGIG, per germline (reference sequence). The junction had 11 bases not matched to a gene; V was cut back by 2 bases and J by 4 bases. CDR3 nucleotide sequence: TGTGCCTGGAGTCCCACGGAGACAGGGGGTGCCTATGGCTACACCTTC. It yields the protein CAWSPTETGGAYGYTF.

Here the CDR3 reads CASSRRGEGSYEQYF. The CDR3 DNA is TGCGCCAGCAGCCGTAGGGGGGAGGGTTCCTACGAGCAGTACTTC. The chain recombines TRBV5-1 with TRBJ2-7; D might be TRBD2 (7 bases). V was trimmed by 4 bases and J by 1 base, leaving 15 bases between them. This CDR3 region has 15 residues. Germline CDR1 reads SGHRS; CDR2 reads YFSETQ.